This T cell receptor (beta chain) is from a study of STAT5B mutations in CD4+ large granular lymphocyte leukemia. Study overall: The CDR3 'QG' motif was associated with a particular HLA allele among healthy donors. Study observations and caveats: Compared with healthy controls (2/35), patient top clones favored TRBV06 (8/27).

Germline CDR1 MNHEY, CDR2 SMNVEV (reference sequence). V trimming: 4 bases; J trimming: 0 bases; junction bases outside the gene matches: 7. This CDR3 region has 17 residues. Repertoires were generated with immunoSEQ multiplex PCR, while TCRdb's copy carries only in-frame clones and drops some. The table includes 20,000 to 25,000 clones, roughly three quarters detected once. Remarks on this clone: Its antigen is still unknown.

Specimen: CD4+ T cells from blood buffy coats. The chain uses TRBV27 and TRBJ2-3; 10 nucleotides match TRBD2. The TCR was taken from a human donor in good health. CDR3 sequence reads: CASSSERGGWSTDTQYF. CDR3 DNA sequence: TGTGCCAGCAGTTCCGAGCGGGGGGGCTGGAGCACAGATACGCAGTATTTT.